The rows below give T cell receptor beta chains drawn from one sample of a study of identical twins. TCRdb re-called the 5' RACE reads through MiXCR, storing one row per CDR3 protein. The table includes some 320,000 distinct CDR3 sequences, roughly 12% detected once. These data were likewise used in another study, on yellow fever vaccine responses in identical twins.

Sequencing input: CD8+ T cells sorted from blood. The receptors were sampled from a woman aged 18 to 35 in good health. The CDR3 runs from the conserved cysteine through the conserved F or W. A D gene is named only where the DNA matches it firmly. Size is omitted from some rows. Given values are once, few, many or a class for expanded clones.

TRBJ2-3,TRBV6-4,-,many,TGTGCCAGCAGTGACTCTACCACAGATACGCAGTATTTT,CASSDSTTDTQYF
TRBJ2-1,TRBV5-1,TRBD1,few,TGCGCCAGCAGCGGCAGGGGGAACAATGAGCAGTTCTTC,CASSGRGNNEQFF
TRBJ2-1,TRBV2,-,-,TGTGCCAGCAGTGAATCGTCGACTTCCTACAATGAGCAGTTCTTC,CASSESSTSYNEQFF
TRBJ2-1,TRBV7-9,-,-,TGTGCCAGCAGCTTAGAGGGCGGAGAGCAGTTCTTC,CASSLEGGEQFF
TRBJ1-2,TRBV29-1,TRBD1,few,TGCAGCGTTGATTTTAGGGACAGGAACAACTATGGCTACACCTTC,CSVDFRDRNNYGYTF
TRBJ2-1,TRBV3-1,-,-,TGTGCCAGCAGCCAAGAAGATTTCTACAATGAGCAGTTCTTC,CASSQEDFYNEQFF
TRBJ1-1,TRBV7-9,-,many,TGTGCCAGCAGCTTGGGAGGGGACACTGAAGCTTTCTTT,CASSLGGDTEAFF
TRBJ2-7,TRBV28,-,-,TGTGCCAGCAGCCCGGTAGGCGGGATCTACGAGCAGTACTTC,CASSPVGGIYEQYF
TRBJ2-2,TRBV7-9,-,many,TGTGCCAGGCAGGGACACACCGGGGAGCTGTTTTTT,CARQGHTGELFF
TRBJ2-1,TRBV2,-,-,TGTGCCAGCAGTGTACGTCCTGAGCAGTTCTTC,CASSVRPEQFF
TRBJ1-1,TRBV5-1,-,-,TGCGCCAGCAGCTTGGGACAGTGGGCCGCGAACACTGAAGCTTTCTTT,CASSLGQWAANTEAFF
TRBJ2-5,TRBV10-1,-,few,TGCGCCAGCAGTGAGGACAGTACCGTGGGGACCCAGTACTTC,CASSEDSTVGTQYF
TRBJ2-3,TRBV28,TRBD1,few,TGTGCCAGCAGTCTTGACAGGGCGAGCACAGATACGCAGTATTTT,CASSLDRASTDTQYF
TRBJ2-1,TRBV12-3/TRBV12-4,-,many,TGTGCCAGCAGTTTCCCTGAAGGGCACGACAATGAGCAGTTCTTC,CASSFPEGHDNEQFF
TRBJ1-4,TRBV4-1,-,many,TGCGCCAGCAGCTCTCGGGACACCGGACCTGAAAAACTGTTTTTT,CASSSRDTGPEKLFF
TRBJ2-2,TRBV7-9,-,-,TGTGCCAGCAGCGGAGGGGAGCAGACCGGGGAGCTGTTTTTT,CASSGGEQTGELFF
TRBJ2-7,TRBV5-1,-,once,TGCGCCAGCAGCTTGCGCGACAGGGAGGCCGAGCAGTACTTC,CASSLRDREAEQYF
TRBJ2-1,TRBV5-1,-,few,TGCGCCAGCAGCTTGGAAGCGGCTTTGGGGAATGAGCAGTTCTTC,CASSLEAALGNEQFF
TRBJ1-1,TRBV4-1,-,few,TGCGCCAGCAGCCAGAGCTGGACTACTGAAGCTTTCTTT,CASSQSWTTEAFF
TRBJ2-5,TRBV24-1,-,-,TGTGCCACCAGTGATTGGGGGGCCGGGCAAGAGACCCAGTACTTC,CATSDWGAGQETQYF